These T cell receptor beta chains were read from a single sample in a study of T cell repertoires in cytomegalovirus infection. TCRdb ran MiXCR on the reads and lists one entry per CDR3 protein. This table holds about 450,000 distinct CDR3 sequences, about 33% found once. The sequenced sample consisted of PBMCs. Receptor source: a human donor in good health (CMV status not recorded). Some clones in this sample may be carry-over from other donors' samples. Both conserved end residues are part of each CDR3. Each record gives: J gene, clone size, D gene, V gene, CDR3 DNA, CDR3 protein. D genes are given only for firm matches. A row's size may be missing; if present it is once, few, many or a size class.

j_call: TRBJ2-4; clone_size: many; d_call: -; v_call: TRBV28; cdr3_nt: TGTGCCAGCAGCCCCTCGTCCAACATTCAGTACTTC; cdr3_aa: CASSPSSNIQYF
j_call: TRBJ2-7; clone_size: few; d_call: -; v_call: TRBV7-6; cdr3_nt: TGTGCCAGCAGCCCAACAGGGCCCCCCATTAGATTCTACGAGCAGTACTTC; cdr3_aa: CASSPTGPPIRFYEQYF
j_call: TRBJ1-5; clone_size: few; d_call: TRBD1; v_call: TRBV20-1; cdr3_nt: TGCAGTGCCCCAACAACGACAGGGAATCAGCCCCAGCATTTT; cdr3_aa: CSAPTTTGNQPQHF
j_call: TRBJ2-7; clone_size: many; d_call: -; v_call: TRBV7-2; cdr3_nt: TGTGCCAGCAGTCGGACGGATGGCACCTACGAGCAGTACTTC; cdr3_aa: CASSRTDGTYEQYF
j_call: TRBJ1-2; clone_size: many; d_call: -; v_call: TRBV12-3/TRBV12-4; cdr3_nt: TGTGCCAGCAGCCCTAGGGGCAGGGTAGGAGGCTACACCTTC; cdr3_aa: CASSPRGRVGGYTF
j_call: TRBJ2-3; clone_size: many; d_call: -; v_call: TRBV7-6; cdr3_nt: TGTGCCAGCAGGTCAGGCGTGGCAGATACGCAGTATTTT; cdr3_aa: CASRSGVADTQYF
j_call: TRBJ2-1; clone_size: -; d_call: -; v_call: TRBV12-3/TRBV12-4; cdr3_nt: TGTGCCAGCAGTTTCTCGGGGGTGAGGGGCGATGAGCAGTTCTTC; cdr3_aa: CASSFSGVRGDEQFF
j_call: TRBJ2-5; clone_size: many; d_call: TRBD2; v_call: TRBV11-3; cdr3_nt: TGTGCCAGCAGCTTTTCTACTAGCGGACAAGAGACCCAGTACTTC; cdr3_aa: CASSFSTSGQETQYF
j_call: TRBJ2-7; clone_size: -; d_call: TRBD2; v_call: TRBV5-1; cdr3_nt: TGCGCCAGCAGGGCCGGAGGGGCGAGCGGGGGGAACAACTACGAGCAGTACTTC; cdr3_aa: CASRAGGASGGNNYEQYF
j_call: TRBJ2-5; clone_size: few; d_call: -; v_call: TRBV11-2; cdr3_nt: TGTGCCAGCAGCCCCACCCCGGTGGGGCCTTACCAAGAGACCCAGTACTTC; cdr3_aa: CASSPTPVGPYQETQYF
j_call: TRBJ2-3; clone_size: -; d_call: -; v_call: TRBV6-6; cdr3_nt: TGTGCCAGCAGTTACCGGGTCGTGGGGAGCACAGATACGCAGTATTTT; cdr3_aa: CASSYRVVGSTDTQYF
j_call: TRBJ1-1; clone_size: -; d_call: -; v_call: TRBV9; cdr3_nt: TGTGCCAGCAGCGTGGATATGAACACTGAAGCTTTCTTT; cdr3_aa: CASSVDMNTEAFF
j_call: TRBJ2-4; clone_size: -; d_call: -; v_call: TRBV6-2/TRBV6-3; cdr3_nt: TGTGCCAGCAGATCACAGCAAGGGGGGGGGAAAAACATTCAGTACTTC; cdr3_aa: CASRSQQGGGKNIQYF
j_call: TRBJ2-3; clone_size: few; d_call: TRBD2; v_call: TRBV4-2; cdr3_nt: TGTGCCAGCAGCTACCGTCGGGTTTCGAGCGGGGGCACAGATACGCAGTATTTT; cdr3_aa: CASSYRRVSSGGTDTQYF
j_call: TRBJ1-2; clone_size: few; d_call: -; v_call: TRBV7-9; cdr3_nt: TGTGCCAGCAGCTTAGTTCCAGGGAAGGACTATGGCTACACCTTC; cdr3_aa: CASSLVPGKDYGYTF
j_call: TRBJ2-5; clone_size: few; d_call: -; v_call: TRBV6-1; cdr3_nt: TGTGCCAGCAGTGAATTCCGGCAGGCGGACTTCCCTTGGGAGACCCAGTACTTC; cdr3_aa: CASSEFRQADFPWETQYF
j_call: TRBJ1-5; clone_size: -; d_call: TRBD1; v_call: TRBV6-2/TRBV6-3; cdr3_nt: TGTGCCAGCAGAGATACTTTGGGACAGATCAATCAGCCCCAGCATTTT; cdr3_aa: CASRDTLGQINQPQHF
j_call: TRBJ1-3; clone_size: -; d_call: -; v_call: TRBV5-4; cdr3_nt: TGTGCCAGCAGCTTGGCGGGAAGCTTAAGAAACACCATATATTTT; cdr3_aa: CASSLAGSLRNTIYF
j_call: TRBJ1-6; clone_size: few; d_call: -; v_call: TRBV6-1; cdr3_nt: TGTGCCAGCAGTGAAGTTCCGAGGGGGAGCTCCTATAATTCACCCCTCCACTTT; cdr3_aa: CASSEVPRGSSYNSPLHF
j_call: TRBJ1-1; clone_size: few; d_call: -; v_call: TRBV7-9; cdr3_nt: TGTGCCAGCAGCTCCGGGAGGGGAGCTTTCTTT; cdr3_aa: CASSSGRGAFF
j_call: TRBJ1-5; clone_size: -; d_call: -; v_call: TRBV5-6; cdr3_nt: TGTGCCAGCAGCTTGATCGGCGATTACAATCAGCCCCAGCATTTT; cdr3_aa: CASSLIGDYNQPQHF
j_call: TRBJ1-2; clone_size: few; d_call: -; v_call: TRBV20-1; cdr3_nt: TGCAGTGCTAGGGACCGAGAAAACTATGGCTACACCTTC; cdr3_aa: CSARDRENYGYTF
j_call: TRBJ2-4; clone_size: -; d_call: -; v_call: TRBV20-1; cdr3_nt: TGCAGTGCCTCCTCGGGGTGGAGGGCCAAAAACATTCAGTACTTC; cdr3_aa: CSASSGWRAKNIQYF
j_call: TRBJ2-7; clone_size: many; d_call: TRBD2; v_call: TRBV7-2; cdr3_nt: TGTGCCAGCAGCTTAGGGACTAGCGTTTACGAGCAGTACTTC; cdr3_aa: CASSLGTSVYEQYF
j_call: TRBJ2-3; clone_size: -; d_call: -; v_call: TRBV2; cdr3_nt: TGTGCCAGCAGAGCTACCACAGATACGCAGTATTTT; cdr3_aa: CASRATTDTQYF
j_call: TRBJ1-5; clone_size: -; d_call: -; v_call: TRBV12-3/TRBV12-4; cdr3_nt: TGTGCCAGCAGTACCAGGAAGGTCAAGTATCAGCCCCAGCATTTT; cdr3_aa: CASSTRKVKYQPQHF
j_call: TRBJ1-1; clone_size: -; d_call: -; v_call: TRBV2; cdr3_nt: TGTGCCAGCAAAGCCCCTGACGGAAACTTGAACACTGAAGCTTTCTTT; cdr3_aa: CASKAPDGNLNTEAFF
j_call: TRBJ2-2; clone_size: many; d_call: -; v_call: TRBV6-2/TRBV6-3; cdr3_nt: TGTGCCAGCAGTTACTCGACTAGCACCGGGGAGCTGTTTTTT; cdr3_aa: CASSYSTSTGELFF
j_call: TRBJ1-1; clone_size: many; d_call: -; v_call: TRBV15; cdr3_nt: TGTGCCACCAGCAGGGTTTTGGGGGGTAATGAAGCTTTCTTT; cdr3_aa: CATSRVLGGNEAFF
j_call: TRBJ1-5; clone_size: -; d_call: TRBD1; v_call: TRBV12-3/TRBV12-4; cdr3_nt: TGTGCCAGCACCCGCAGGCGGTCGTTACAGGGGATTTATAGCAATCAGCCCCAGCATTTT; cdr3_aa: CASTRRRSLQGIYSNQPQHF
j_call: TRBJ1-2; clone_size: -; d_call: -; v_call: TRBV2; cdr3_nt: TGTGCCAGCCCCCTCAGGTCCGAATACTATGGCTACACCTTC; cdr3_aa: CASPLRSEYYGYTF
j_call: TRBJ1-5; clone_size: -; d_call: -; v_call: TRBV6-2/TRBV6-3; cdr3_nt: TGTGCCAGCAGCCCCACCGTTCAGGGGCATCAGCCCCAGCATTTT; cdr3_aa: CASSPTVQGHQPQHF
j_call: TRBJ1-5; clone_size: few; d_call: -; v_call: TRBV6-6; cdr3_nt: TGTGCCAGCAGTTACTCTGGGGGCGTCGGCAATCAGCCCCAGCATTTT; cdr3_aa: CASSYSGGVGNQPQHF
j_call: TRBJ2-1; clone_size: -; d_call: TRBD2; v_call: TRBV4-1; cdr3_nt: TGCGCCAGCAGCCAAGTCAGCGGGGGGGCGTATGAGCAGTTCTTC; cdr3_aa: CASSQVSGGAYEQFF
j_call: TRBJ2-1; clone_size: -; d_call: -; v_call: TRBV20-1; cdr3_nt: TGCAGTGCTAGAGAAGGCGGGACCTACAATGAGCAGTTCTTC; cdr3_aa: CSAREGGTYNEQFF
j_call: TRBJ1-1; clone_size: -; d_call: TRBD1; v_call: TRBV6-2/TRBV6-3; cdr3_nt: TGTGCCAGCAGTTTTCTCGCGCGGGGACAGGGGGCGCGGGTCACTGAAGCTTTCTTT; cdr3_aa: CASSFLARGQGARVTEAFF
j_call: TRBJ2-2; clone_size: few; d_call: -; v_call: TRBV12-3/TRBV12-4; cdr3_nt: TGTGCCAGCAGAGCCAGCGGTACCAACACCGGGGAGCTGTTTTTT; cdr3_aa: CASRASGTNTGELFF
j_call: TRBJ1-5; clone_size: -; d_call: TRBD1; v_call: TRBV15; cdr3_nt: TGTGCCACCAGCAGATCCGGGACAGAGGTTAGCAATCAGCCCCAGCATTTT; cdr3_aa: CATSRSGTEVSNQPQHF
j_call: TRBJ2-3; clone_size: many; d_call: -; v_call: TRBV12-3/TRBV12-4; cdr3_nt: TGTGCCAGCAGACCCAGGGACTCGGGGAGCACAGATACGCAGTATTTT; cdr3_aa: CASRPRDSGSTDTQYF
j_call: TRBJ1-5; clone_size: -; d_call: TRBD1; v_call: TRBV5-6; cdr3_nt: TGTGCCAGCAGCTGGGGAGGGGGCCTGAGCAATCAGCCCCAGCATTTT; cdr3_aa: CASSWGGGLSNQPQHF
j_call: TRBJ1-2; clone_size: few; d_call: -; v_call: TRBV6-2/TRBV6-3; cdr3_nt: TGTGCCAGCAGTTACCCCCTCGGCTATGGCTACACCTTC; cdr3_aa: CASSYPLGYGYTF